This T cell receptor (beta chain) stems from a study of cytomegalovirus exposure and HLA in healthy donors. Regarding the study as a whole: TCR beta chains numbering some 160 were designated cytomegalovirus-associated.

Germline V gene sequence: CDR1 LNHDA, CDR2 SQIVND (reference sequence). The CDR3 runs 16 residues. V was shortened by 4 bases and J by 0 bases, with 13 bases between the two germline ends. It was with 60 Vbeta and 13 Jbeta primers that the PCR ran. The protocol was immunoSEQ multiplex PCR, while the TCRdb copy is restricted to in-frame clones and leaves out a portion. The sample contains under 150,000 clones, more than 80% of which appear only once. For this clone: The antigen is undetermined.

This receptor was identified in a man under 40 in good health and CMV-seronegative. V is TRBV19 and J is TRBJ1-3; D unresolved. Material for sequencing was PBMCs. In nucleotides, the CDR3 is TGTGCCAGTAGTAATGAGGTTACGTACTCTGGAAACACCATATATTTT. This codes for CASSNEVTYSGNTIYF. Full variable domain (outside the CDR3, taken from reference TRBV19 and TRBJ1-3): DGGITQSPKYLFRKEGQNVTLSCEQNLNHDAMYWYRQDPGQGLRLIYYSQIVNDFQKGDIAEGYSVSREKKESFPLTVTSAQKNPTAFYLCASSNEVTYSGNTIYFGEGSWLTVV.